Listed here is a single TCR beta chain. The source of the sample is a study of cytomegalovirus exposure and HLA in healthy donors. The PCR made use of 60 Vbeta and 13 Jbeta primers. Sequencing was performed with immunoSEQ multiplex PCR; in TCRdb, only in-frame clones are kept and a portion is missing. The sample carries about 150,000 clones, roughly 82% recorded once. The CDR3 has 14 amino acids. Looked up from germline, CDR1 is SNHLY and CDR2 is FYNNEI. V shed 10 bases and J 2 bases; nucleotides not matched to a gene: 7. The specimen was PBMCs. The chain is built from TRBV2 and TRBJ2-3, with 9 nucleotides matching TRBD2. The receptor's source is a woman between 45 and 65 years old in good health and CMV-seropositive. The DNA of the CDR3 is TGTGCCACAATAGCGGGGGCCCACACAGATACGCAGTATTTT. Its protein product is CATIAGAHTDTQYF.